Below, 28 T cell receptor beta chains from the same sample are listed, as sequenced in a study of blood T cell repertoires in COVID-19. Clones were read by immunoSEQ multiplex PCR, and TCRdb kept only the in-frame ones, dropping some. This table holds approximately 76,000 clones, 88% found once. Material for sequencing was peripheral blood. Source of these receptors: a human donor in a cohort sampled during active COVID-19.

This rearrangement joins TRBV19 to TRBJ1-6, with 9 positions matching TRBD1. Germline V CDR1 and CDR2: LNHDA, SQIVND (reference sequence). V shed 10 bases and J 10 bases; nucleotides not matched to a gene: 8. The CDR3 has 13 residues. CDR3 sequence (DNA): TGTGCCACCGGGGACAGGGTTGGATCACCCCTCCACTTT. Translation: CATGDRVGSPLHF.

The DNA for the CDR3 is TGCGCCAGCAGCCAATCTCTAGCGGAAGCCTACGAGCAGTACTTC. It codes for CASSQSLAEAYEQYF. V gene TRBV4-3 combines with J gene TRBJ2-7; the match to TRBD2 covers 7 bases. Germline V CDR1 and CDR2: LGHNA, YSLEER. J was trimmed by 2 bases and V by 2 bases; bases with no gene match: 6. CDR3 size: 15 residues.

J is TRBJ2-5 and V is TRBV11-3; TRBD1 might be the D (6 bases). Trimming cost V 6 bases and J 7 bases, with 27 bases left between them. This CDR3 is built from 17 residues. Germline values: CDR1 SGHNT, CDR2 YENEEA. The CDR3 loop reads CASSRARTGTYLRTQYF. The CDR3 coding sequence is TGTGCCAGCAGTCGAGCCCGAACAGGGACCTACCTGCGGACCCAGTACTTC.

This chain connects TRBV5-4 to TRBJ2-2; tentatively, D is TRBD2 (5 bases). Germline V gives CDR1 SGHNT, CDR2 YYREEE (reference sequence). The CDR3 contains 17 residues. With 1 base removed from V and 5 bases from J, the gap between germline ends came to 18 bases. DNA of the CDR3: TGTGCCAGCAGCTTGCTGGGATCGGGTACGGGAACCGGGGAGCTGTTTTTT. Protein product: CASSLLGSGTGTGELFF.

The V and J genes are TRBV2 and TRBJ1-5, with 8 bases identical to TRBD1. CDR3 length: 16 amino acids. V dropped 6 bases and J dropped 4; count of bases not matched to a gene: 11. Germline-derived CDR1 and CDR2 are SNHLY and FYNNEI. The CDR3 is CASSRRLGTGNQPQHF. The CDR3 region has the DNA TGTGCCAGCAGCCGTCGCCTTGGGACAGGAAATCAGCCCCAGCATTTT.

The chain joins TRBV18 to TRBJ1-2; 8 nucleotides align to TRBD1. The CDR3 is 17 amino acids. Germline CDR1 reads KGHSH; CDR2 reads LQKENI. J gave up 2 bases and V 7 bases, and 15 bases lay outside the gene matches. The CDR3 spells CASFSNAGTGENYGYTF. Written as DNA, the CDR3 is TGTGCCAGCTTTTCTAATGCCGGGACAGGCGAGAACTATGGCTACACCTTC.

The rearrangement uses TRBV28 and TRBJ1-6, with 10 bases lining up with TRBD1. The CDR3 consists of 19 residues. V was pared by 6 bases and J by 0 bases, with 11 bases of the junction left unmatched. CDR1 MDHEN and CDR2 SYDVKM come from the germline V gene. CDR3 sequence reads: CASRRGRDRGGSYNSPLHF. In DNA, the CDR3 is TGTGCCAGCAGACGAGGTCGGGACAGGGGAGGCTCCTATAATTCACCCCTCCACTTT.

The chain combines TRBV11-2 with TRBJ2-7, with a possible D match to TRBD1 (6 bases). V gave up 4 bases and J gave up 1 base, with 11 bases separating them. Germline values: CDR1 SGHAT, CDR2 FQNNGV. This CDR3 has 14 residues. The CDR3 loop is CASSSGQLSYEQYF. The CDR3 DNA follows: TGTGCCAGCAGCTCCGGACAGTTATCCTACGAGCAGTACTTC.

V usage is TRBV10-3 and J usage is TRBJ2-5; 11 bases are a match to TRBD1. With V trimmed by 5 bases and J by 6 bases, 8 bases remained unmatched. The CDR3 extends over 15 amino acids. CDR1 is ENHRY and CDR2 is SYGVKD in the germline V gene. CDR3: CAISKDRGLTKTQYF. Written as DNA, the CDR3 is TGTGCCATCAGTAAGGACAGGGGGCTTACTAAGACCCAGTACTTC.

This clone has more than one count but fewer than ten. This chain links TRBV9 with TRBJ1-3, with D possibly matching TRBD1 (5 bases). V dropped 0 bases and J dropped 6 bases, with 16 bases sitting between them. CDR1 is SGDLS, CDR2 YYNGEE, per germline. The CDR3 is 16 amino acids. The DNA of the CDR3 is TGTGCCAGCAGCGTAGGGCCCCCGGGGGTTCCAAACACCATATATTTT. Its translation: CASSVGPPGVPNTIYF.

This clone was seen only once. This chain connects TRBV2 to TRBJ2-5, with TRBD2 as a possible D gene (5 bases). Germline CDR1 and CDR2: SNHLY and FYNNEI. The CDR3 is 14 amino acids. Deletions cut 0 bases from V and 4 bases from J, with 9 bases between. The CDR3 region has the DNA TGTGCCAGCAGTGAAGCGGGAGTCGGAGAGACCCAGTACTTC. This translates into CASSEAGVGETQYF.

The CDR3 loop reads CASSLPSGTGNSPLHF. CDR3 in DNA: TGCGCCAGCAGCTTGCCCTCGGGGACAGGGAATTCACCCCTCCACTTT. The chain combines TRBV5-1 with TRBJ1-6; 9 nucleotides line up with TRBD1. The V and J ends lost 1 base and 7 bases, in that order; junction bases with no gene match: 6. CDR3 length: 16 residues. The V gene's germline CDR1 is SGHRS and CDR2 YFSETQ. The full variable domain, its missing parts supplied by reference TRBV5-1 and TRBJ1-6, is KAGVTQTPRYLIKTRGQQVTLSCSPISGHRSVSWYQQTPGQGLQFLFEYFSETQRNKGNFPGRFSGRQFSNSRSEMNVSTLELGDSALYLCASSLPSGTGNSPLHFGNGTRLTVT.

A single count supports this clone. The chain is built from TRBV5-8 and TRBJ1-1; D remains unclear. Between the trimmed V and J ends, which lost 1 base and 4 bases, there was a span of 2 bases. The CDR3 runs to 11 residues. The germline V gene has CDR1 SGHTS and CDR2 YDEGEE. The DNA of the CDR3 is TGTGCCAGCAGCTTGCGCACTGAAGCTTTCTTT. This sequence encodes CASSLRTEAFF. The full variable domain, its missing parts supplied by reference TRBV5-8 and TRBJ1-1, is EAGVTQSPTHLIKTRGQQATLRCSPISGHTSVYWYQQALGLGLQFLLWYDEGEERNRGNFPPRFSGRQFPNYSSELNVNALELEDSALYLCASSLRTEAFFGQGTRLTVV.

The rearrangement links TRBV6-2 or TRBV6-3 to TRBJ2-1; 7 bases align to TRBD2. CDR1 and CDR2 (germline): MNHEY, SVGEGT. Unmatched junction bases numbered 6, after V lost 5 bases and J lost 2 bases. The CDR3 consists of 15 residues. DNA of the CDR3: TGTGCCAGCAGTCTTTTGGGGGGGGCCTACAATGAGCAGTTCTTC. It yields the protein CASSLLGGAYNEQFF.

This chain links TRBV27 with TRBJ2-3; unclear D gene. The CDR3 loop spans 15 amino acids. The germline gives CDR1 MNHEY, CDR2 SMNVEV (reference sequence). V lost 0 bases and J lost 5, with 12 bases in between. CDR3 sequence: CASSLSDFTLDTQYF. The CDR3 DNA reads as TGTGCCAGCAGTTTATCAGACTTTACATTAGATACGCAGTATTTT.

V gene TRBV28 combines with J gene TRBJ1-1, with 7 bases matching TRBD1. Per germline, CDR1 MDHEN and CDR2 SYDVKM. This CDR3 region has 11 residues. V shed 6 bases, J shed 9 bases, and the junction held 4 bases outside the gene matches. The CDR3 protein is CASSLQGKAFF. CDR3 DNA: TGTGCCAGCAGCCTACAGGGGAAAGCTTTCTTT.

The chain couples TRBV7-6 to TRBJ2-7; 7 bases align to TRBD2. The CDR3 contains 15 residues. V was clipped by 5 bases and J by 4 bases; unmatched bases: 11. Germline-derived CDR1 and CDR2 are SGHVS and FNYEAQ. The CDR3 bases are TGTGCCAGCAGCCCCCGGGGTAGCGGGCCATACGAGCAGTACTTC. Translated, it gives CASSPRGSGPYEQYF.

This chain joins TRBV5-5 and TRBJ1-4, with D uncertain. The V gene's germline CDR1 is SGHKS and CDR2 YYEKEE (reference sequence). V dropped 0 bases and J dropped 3 bases, with 15 bases sitting between them. The CDR3 is 17 residues long. The CDR3 reads CASSLDARRSPNEKLFF. Written as DNA, the CDR3 is TGTGCCAGCAGCTTGGACGCGAGAAGGAGCCCTAATGAAAAACTGTTTTTT.

The chain uses TRBV2 and TRBJ2-7; the D is unclear. Germline V gene lookup returns CDR1 SNHLY and CDR2 FYNNEI. The CDR3 runs 12 residues. The V and J ends lost 6 bases and 4 bases respectively, with 10 bases between them. The CDR3 nucleotides read TGTGCCAGCAGCCTCACGGTTTACGAGCAGTACTTC. It yields the protein CASSLTVYEQYF.

The rearrangement uses TRBV19 and TRBJ2-6; D ambiguous. Germline CDR1 is LNHDA and CDR2 is SQIVND (reference sequence). Trimming left V 9 bases short and J 0 bases short, with 9 bases between. This CDR3 comprises 14 residues. CDR3 sequence (DNA): TGTGCCAGCAGAGACAACTCTGGGGCCAACGTCCTGACTTTC. It encodes CASRDNSGANVLTF.

This clone was observed a single time. The CDR3 protein is CASSPGQSNQPQHF. The CDR3 bases are TGTGCCAGCAGTCCCGGACAGAGCAATCAGCCCCAGCATTTT. The rearrangement links TRBV2 to TRBJ1-5; TRBD1 is a possible D gene (6 bases). Trimming took off 5 bases at V and 1 base at J, with 9 bases between the two ends. The germline V gene has CDR1 SNHLY and CDR2 FYNNEI. The CDR3 has 14 amino acids.

The chain carries TRBV27 and TRBJ1-2; perhaps TRBD1 as D (5 bases). Trimming took 7 bases from V and 7 from J, leaving 16 bases between them. CDR3 size: 13 residues. Germline CDR1 MNHEY, CDR2 SMNVEV (reference sequence). The DNA of the CDR3 is TGTGCCAGCACACGGAGCGGGGGGGGTGGCTACACCTTC. This codes for CASTRSGGGGYTF.

V usage is TRBV7-2 and J usage is TRBJ2-2, with TRBD1 as a possible D gene (5 bases). Trimming cost V 5 bases and J 5 bases, with 18 bases left between them. From germline, CDR1 is SGHTA and CDR2 FQGNSA. CDR3 length equals 16 residues. CDR3 region: CASSGSARVLTGELFF. The CDR3, as DNA: TGTGCCAGCAGCGGTTCGGCCAGGGTCCTTACCGGGGAGCTGTTTTTT.

This clone came up once. V is TRBV11-2 and J is TRBJ2-1; 7 nucleotides agree with TRBD2. V lost 4 bases, J lost 7 bases, and 13 bases stayed unmatched. CDR1 is SGHAT and CDR2 is FQNNGV in the germline V gene. CDR3 length: 16 residues. CDR3 amino acids: CASSSGGGRLRNEQFF. Here the CDR3 DNA reads TGTGCCAGCAGCTCCGGCGGGGGAAGGCTGCGAAATGAGCAGTTCTTC. Based on the CDR3 plus reference TRBV11-2 and TRBJ2-1, the full variable domain is EAGVAQSPRYKIIEKRQSVAFWCNPISGHATLYWYQQILGQGPKLLIQFQNNGVVDDSQLPKDRFSAERLKGVDSTLKIQPAKLEDSAVYLCASSSGGGRLRNEQFFGPGTRLTVL.

The chain links TRBV29-1 to TRBJ1-4; no definite D call. CDR1 and CDR2 (germline): SQVTM, ANQGSEA. V lost 4 bases, J lost 10 bases, and 10 bases lay in between. The length of the CDR3 is 11 residues. CDR3 bases: TGCAGCGTTGGAGGGTCCGGAAAACTGTTTTTT. This sequence encodes CSVGGSGKLFF.

The gene calls are TRBV11-2 and TRBJ2-7; 9 bases map to TRBD2. This CDR3 contains 18 residues. The germline gives CDR1 SGHAT, CDR2 FQNNGV. The junction had 16 bases not matched to a gene; V was cut back by 7 bases and J by 0 bases. The CDR3 nucleotides are TGTGCCAGCACCGGAGGGGGCGGGAGGGCCCCCCTCTCCTACGAGCAGTACTTC. Translation gives CASTGGGGRAPLSYEQYF.

The rearrangement joins TRBV7-2 to TRBJ1-2; D is ambiguous. The CDR3 runs 13 residues. Germline V CDR1 and CDR2: SGHTA, FQGNSA. Deletions cut 0 bases from V and 7 bases from J, with 9 bases between. CDR3 region: CASSLASGSGYTF. The CDR3 DNA sequence: TGTGCCAGCAGCTTAGCGAGCGGGTCTGGCTACACCTTC.

This sequence joins TRBV9 and TRBJ2-1; D may be TRBD2 (6 bases). CDR1 and CDR2 from the germline V gene are SGDLS and YYNGEE. Deletions cut 0 bases from V and 0 bases from J, with 7 bases between. This CDR3 has 15 amino acids. Written as DNA, the CDR3 is TGTGCCAGCAGCGTAGGGGGGGACTCCTACAATGAGCAGTTCTTC. Translated, it gives CASSVGGDSYNEQFF.